This T cell receptor beta chain stems from a study of CD4 T cells in relation to SARS-CoV-2 and coronaviruses. Background on the study: After roughly 11 days of antigen culture, PBMC TCR beta CDR3s were sequenced.

TCRdb keeps only in-frame clones here, not all; method: immunoSEQ multiplex PCR. The data contain tens of thousands of clones, around 72% of them singletons. Notes on this clone: As yet, its antigen is unknown.

Per the germline V gene, CDR1 is LNHNV and CDR2 is YYDKDF (reference sequence). Trimming removed 5 bases at V and 3 bases at J, with 18 bases between. The CDR3 extends over 16 amino acids. The unexposed donors gave CD4+ T cells in about 2011-2019, prior to COVID-19. After about 11 days of culture, CD4+ T cells were isolated. Cells permitting, SARS-CoV-2 S/N and four cold-coronavirus spikes were tested on unexposed-donor CD4+ T cells. The sequence came from a human donor in good health. This chain links TRBV15 with TRBJ2-3, with D possibly TRBD1 on 6 matching bases. Sequencing was done on a sample of CD4+ T cells from PBMCs, cultured in vitro. CDR3 region: CATSLKGGGRTDTQYF. CDR3 DNA sequence: TGTGCCACCAGCCTCAAGGGTGGGGGCCGGACAGATACGCAGTATTTT.